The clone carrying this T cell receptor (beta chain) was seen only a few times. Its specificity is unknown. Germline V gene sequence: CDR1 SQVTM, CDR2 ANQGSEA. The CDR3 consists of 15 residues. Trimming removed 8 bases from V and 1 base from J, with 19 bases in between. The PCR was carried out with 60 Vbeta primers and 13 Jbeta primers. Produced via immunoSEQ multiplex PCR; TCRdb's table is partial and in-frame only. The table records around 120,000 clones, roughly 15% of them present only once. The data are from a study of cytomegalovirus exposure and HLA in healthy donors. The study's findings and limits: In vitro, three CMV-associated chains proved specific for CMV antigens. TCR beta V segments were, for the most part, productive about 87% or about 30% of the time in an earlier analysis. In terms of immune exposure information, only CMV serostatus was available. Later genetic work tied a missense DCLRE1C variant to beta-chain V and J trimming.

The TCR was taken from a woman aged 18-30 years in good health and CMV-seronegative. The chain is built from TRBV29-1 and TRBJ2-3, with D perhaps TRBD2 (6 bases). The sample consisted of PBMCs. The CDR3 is CSSHVGGMGTDTQYF. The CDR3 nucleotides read TGCAGCTCTCACGTGGGGGGAATGGGCACAGATACGCAGTATTTT.